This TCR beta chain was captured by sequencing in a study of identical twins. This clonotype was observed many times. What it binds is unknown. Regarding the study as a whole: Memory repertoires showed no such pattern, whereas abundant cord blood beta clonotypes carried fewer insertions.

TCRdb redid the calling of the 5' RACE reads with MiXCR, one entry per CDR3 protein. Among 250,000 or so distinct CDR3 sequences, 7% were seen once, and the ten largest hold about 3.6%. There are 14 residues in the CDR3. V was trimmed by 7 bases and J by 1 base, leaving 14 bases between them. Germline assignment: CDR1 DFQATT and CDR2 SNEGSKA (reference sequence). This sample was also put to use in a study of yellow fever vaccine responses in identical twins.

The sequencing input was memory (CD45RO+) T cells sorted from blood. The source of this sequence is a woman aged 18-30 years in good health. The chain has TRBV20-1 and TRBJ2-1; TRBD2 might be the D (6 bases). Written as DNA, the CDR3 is TGCAGTGTTGCAAGCGGGCAATCCTACAATGAGCAGTTCTTC. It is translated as CSVASGQSYNEQFF.